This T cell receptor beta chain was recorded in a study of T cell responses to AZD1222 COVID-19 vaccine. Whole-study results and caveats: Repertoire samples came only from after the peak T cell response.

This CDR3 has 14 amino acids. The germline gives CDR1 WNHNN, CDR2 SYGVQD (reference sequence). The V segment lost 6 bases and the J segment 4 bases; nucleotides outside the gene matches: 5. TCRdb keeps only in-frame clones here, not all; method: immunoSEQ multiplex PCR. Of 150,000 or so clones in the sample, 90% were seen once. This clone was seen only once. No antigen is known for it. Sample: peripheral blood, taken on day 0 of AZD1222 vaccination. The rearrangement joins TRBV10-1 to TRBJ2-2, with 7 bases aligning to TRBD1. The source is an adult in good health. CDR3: CASSRDRGTGELFF. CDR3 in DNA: TGCGCCAGCAGCCGGGACAGAGGCACCGGGGAGCTGTTTTTT.